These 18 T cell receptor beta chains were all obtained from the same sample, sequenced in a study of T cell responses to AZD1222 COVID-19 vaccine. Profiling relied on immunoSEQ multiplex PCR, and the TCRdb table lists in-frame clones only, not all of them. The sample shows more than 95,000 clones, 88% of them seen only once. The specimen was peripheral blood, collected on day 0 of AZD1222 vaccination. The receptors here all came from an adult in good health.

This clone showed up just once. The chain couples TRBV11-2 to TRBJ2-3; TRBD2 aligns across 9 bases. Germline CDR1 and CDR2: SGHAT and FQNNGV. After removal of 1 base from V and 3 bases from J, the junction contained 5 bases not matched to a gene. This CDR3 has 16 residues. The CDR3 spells CASSLGLAGRTDTQYF. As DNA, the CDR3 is TGTGCCAGCAGCTTAGGTCTAGCGGGGCGGACAGATACGCAGTATTTT.

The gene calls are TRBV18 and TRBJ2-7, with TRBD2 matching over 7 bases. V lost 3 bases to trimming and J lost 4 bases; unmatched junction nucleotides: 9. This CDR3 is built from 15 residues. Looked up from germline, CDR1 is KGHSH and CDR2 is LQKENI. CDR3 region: CASSPGTNSEYEQYF. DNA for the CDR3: TGTGCCAGCTCACCTGGGACTAACTCTGAATACGAGCAGTACTTC.

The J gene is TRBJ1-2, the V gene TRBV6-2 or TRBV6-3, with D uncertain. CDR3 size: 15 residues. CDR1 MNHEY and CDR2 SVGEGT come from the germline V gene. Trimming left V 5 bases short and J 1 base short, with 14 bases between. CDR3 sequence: CASSHYTGSNYGYTF. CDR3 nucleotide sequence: TGTGCCAGCAGTCATTACACCGGGAGTAACTATGGCTACACCTTC.

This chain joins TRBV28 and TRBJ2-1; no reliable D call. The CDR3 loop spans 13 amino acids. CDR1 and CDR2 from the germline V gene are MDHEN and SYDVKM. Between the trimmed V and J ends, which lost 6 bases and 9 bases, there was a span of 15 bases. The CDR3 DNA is TGTGCCAGCAGCCCGGACCGGGCGAGTGAGCAGTTCTTC. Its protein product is CASSPDRASEQFF.

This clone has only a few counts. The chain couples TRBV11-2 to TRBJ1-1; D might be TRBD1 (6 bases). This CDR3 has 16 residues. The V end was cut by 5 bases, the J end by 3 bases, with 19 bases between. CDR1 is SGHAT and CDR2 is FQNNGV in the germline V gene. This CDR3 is CASSPTAGGRDTEAFF. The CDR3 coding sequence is TGTGCCAGCAGCCCGACCGCCGGGGGCAGGGACACTGAAGCTTTCTTT.

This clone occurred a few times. As DNA, the CDR3 is TGTGCCAGCAGCCAGATGGGGGCAGGAGGAGGTAACTATGGCTACACCTTC. Translated, it gives CASSQMGAGGGNYGYTF. The rearrangement joins TRBV4-2 to TRBJ1-2, with D possibly TRBD1 on 6 matching bases. This CDR3 has 17 amino acids. V lost 3 bases to trimming and J lost 1 base, with 18 bases between them. Per germline, CDR1 LGHNA and CDR2 YNFKEQ.

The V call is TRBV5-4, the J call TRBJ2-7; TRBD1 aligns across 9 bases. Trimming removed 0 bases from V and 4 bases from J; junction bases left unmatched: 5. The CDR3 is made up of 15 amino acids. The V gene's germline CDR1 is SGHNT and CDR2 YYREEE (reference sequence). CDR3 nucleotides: TGTGCCAGCAGCTTGGAAACAGGGGGCTTGTACGAGCAGTACTTC. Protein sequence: CASSLETGGLYEQYF.

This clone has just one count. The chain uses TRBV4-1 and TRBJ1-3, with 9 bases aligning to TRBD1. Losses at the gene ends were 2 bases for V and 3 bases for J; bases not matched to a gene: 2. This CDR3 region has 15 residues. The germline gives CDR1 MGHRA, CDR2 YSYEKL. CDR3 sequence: CASSQQDRGGNTIYF. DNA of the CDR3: TGCGCCAGCAGCCAACAGGACAGGGGTGGAAACACCATATATTTT.

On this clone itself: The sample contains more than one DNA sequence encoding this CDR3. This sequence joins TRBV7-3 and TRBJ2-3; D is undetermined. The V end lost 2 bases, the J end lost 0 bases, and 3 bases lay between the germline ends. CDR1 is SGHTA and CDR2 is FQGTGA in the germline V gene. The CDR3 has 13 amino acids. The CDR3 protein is CASSLGSTDTQYF. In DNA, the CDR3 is TGTGCCAGCAGCTTAGGCAGCACAGATACGCAGTATTTT. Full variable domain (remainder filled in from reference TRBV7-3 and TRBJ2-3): GAGVSQTPSNKVTEKGKYVELRCDPISGHTALYWYRQSLGQGPEFLIYFQGTGAADDSGLPNDRFFAVRPEGSVSTLKIQRTERGDSAVYLCASSLGSTDTQYFGPGTRLTVL.

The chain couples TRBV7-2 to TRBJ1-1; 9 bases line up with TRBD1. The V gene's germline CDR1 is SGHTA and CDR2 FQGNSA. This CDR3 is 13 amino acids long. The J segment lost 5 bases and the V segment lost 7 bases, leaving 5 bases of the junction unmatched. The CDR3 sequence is CASNPDRGTEAFF. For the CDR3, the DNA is TGTGCCAGCAACCCGGACAGGGGAACTGAAGCTTTCTTT.

This CDR3 reads CASSFNRKAPVGTEAFF. The CDR3, as DNA: TGTGCCAGCAGCTTTAACAGGAAGGCTCCTGTAGGCACTGAAGCTTTCTTT. The chain links TRBV5-6 to TRBJ1-1; possibly TRBD1 for D (5 bases). Trimming left V 2 bases short and J 4 bases short, with 21 bases between. CDR3 length: 17 residues. CDR1 SGHDT and CDR2 YYEEEE come from the germline V gene.

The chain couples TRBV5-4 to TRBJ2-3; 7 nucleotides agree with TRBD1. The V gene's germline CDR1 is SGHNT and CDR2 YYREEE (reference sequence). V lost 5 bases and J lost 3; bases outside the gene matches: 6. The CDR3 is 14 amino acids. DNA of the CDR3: TGTGCCAGCAGGCGAGGACAGGTGACAGATACGCAGTATTTT. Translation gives CASRRGQVTDTQYF. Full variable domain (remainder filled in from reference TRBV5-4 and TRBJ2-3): ETGVTQSPTHLIKTRGQQVTLRCSSQSGHNTVSWYQQALGQGPQFIFQYYREEENGRGNFPPRFSGLQFPNYSSELNVNALELDDSALYLCASRRGQVTDTQYFGPGTRLTVL.

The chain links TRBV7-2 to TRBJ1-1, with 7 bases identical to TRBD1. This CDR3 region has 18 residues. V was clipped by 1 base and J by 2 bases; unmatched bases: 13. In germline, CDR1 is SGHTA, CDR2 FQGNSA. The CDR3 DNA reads TGTGCCAGCAGCTTAGTGGGACCGGGACAGACTTTAAACACTGAAGCTTTCTTT. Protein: CASSLVGPGQTLNTEAFF.

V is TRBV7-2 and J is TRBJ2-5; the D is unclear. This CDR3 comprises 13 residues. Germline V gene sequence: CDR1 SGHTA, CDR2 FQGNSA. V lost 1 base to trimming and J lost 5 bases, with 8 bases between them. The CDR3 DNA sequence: TGTGCCAGCAGCTTAGGGATGGGGGAGACCCAGTACTTC. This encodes CASSLGMGETQYF.

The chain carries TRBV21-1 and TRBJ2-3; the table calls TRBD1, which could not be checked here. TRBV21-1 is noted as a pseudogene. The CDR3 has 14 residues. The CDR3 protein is CASRGTLYTDTQYF. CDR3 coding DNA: TGTGCCAGCAGGGGGACACTTTACACAGATACGCAGTATTTT.

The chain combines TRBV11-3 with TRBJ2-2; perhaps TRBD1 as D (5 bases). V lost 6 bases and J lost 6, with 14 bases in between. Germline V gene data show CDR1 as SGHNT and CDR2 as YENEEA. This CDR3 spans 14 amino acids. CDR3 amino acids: CASRSGSLSGELFF. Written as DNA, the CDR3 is TGTGCCAGCAGGTCAGGGTCACTGTCCGGGGAGCTGTTTTTT. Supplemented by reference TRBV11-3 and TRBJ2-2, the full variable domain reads EAGVVQSPRYKIIEKKQPVAFWCNPISGHNTLYWYLQNLGQGPELLIRYENEEAVDDSQLPKDRFSAERLKGVDSTLKIQPAELGDSAVYLCASRSGSLSGELFFGEGSRLTVL.

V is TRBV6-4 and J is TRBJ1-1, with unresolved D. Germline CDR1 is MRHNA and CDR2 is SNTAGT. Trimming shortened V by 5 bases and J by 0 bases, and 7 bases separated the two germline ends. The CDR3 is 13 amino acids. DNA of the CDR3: TGTGCCAGCAGTCCTTTCTTGAACACTGAAGCTTTCTTT. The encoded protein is CASSPFLNTEAFF.

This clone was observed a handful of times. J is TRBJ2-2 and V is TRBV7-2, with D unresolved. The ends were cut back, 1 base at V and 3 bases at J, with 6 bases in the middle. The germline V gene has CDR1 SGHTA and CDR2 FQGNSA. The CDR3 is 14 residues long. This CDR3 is CASSLGVDTGELFF. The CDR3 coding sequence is TGTGCCAGCAGCTTAGGGGTGGACACCGGGGAGCTGTTTTTT.